This T cell receptor (beta chain) was recovered during a study of blood T cell repertoires in COVID-19. The junction had 4 bases not matched to a gene; V was cut back by 6 bases and J by 5 bases. This CDR3 contains 13 residues. Clones were read by immunoSEQ multiplex PCR, and TCRdb kept only the in-frame ones, dropping some. The sample holds 250,000 to 300,000 clones, approximately 83% seen once. The sequencing sample was made of PBMCs or T cells enriched from blood (not recorded which). This clonotype was sampled from a woman aged 45-60 years who had recovered from COVID-19. V is TRBV12-3 or TRBV12-4 and J is TRBJ2-1; TRBD2 matches at 7 bases. The CDR3 region has the DNA TGTGCCAGCAGACTGACTAGCAACAATGAGCAGTTCTTC. Translating it yields CASRLTSNNEQFF.